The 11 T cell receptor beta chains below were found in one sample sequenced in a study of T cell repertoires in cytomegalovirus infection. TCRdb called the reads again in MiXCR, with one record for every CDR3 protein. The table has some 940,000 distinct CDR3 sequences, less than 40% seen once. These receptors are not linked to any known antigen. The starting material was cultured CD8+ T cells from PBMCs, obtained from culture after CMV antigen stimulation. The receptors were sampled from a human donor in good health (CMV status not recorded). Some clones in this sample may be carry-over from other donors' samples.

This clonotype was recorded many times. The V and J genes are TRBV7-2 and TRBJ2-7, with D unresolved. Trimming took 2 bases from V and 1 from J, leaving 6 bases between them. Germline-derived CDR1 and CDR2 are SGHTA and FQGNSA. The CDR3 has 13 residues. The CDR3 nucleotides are TGTGCCAGCAGCTTAACGGAGTCCTACGAGCAGTACGTC. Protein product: CASSLTESYEQYV.

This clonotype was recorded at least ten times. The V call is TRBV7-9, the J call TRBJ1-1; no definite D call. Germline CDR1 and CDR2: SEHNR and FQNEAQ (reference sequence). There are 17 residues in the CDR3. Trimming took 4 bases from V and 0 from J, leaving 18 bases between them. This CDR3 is CASSSTNLVFMNTEAFF. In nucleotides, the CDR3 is TGTGCCAGCAGCTCGACGAACCTAGTGTTCATGAACACTGAAGCTTTCTTT.

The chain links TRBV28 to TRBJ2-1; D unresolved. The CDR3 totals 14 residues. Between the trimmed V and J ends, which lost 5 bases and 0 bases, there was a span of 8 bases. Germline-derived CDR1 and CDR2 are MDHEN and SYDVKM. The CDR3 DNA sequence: TGTGCCAGCAGTGGGCCGAGCTCCTACAATGAGCAGTTCTTC. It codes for CASSGPSSYNEQFF.

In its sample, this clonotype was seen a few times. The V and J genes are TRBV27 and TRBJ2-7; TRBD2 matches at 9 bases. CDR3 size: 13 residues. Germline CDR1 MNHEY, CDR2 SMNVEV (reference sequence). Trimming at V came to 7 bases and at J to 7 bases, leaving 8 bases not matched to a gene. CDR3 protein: CASMGSGGGEQYV. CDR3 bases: TGTGCCAGCATGGGTAGCGGGGGTGGTGAGCAGTACGTC.

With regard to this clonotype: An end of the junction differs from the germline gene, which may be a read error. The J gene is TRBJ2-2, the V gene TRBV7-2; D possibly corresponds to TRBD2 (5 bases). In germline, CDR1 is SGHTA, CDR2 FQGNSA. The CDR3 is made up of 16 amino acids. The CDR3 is CVSSPRWTVNTGELFF. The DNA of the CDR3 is TGTGTCAGCAGCCCCCGATGGACTGTAAACACCGGGGAGCTGTTTTTT.

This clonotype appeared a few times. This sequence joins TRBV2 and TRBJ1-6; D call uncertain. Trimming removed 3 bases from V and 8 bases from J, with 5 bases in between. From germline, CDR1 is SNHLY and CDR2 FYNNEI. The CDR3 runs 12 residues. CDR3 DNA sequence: TGTGCCAGCAGTGACCGGTATTCACCCCTCCACTTT. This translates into CASSDRYSPLHF.

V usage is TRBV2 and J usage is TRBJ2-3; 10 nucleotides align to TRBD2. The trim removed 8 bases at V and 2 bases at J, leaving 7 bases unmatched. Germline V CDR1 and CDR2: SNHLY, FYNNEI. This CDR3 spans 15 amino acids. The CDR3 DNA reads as TGTGCCAGCGAGACCAGCGGGGGGGCCACAGATACGCAGTATTTT. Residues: CASETSGGATDTQYF.

In DNA, the CDR3 is TGTGCCAGTAGATCCAGACCAAACACTGAAGCTTTCTTT. This translates into CASRSRPNTEAFF. V and J are TRBV19 and TRBJ1-1; D is unresolved. Germline lookup yields CDR1 LNHDA and CDR2 SQIVND (reference sequence). The CDR3 totals 13 residues. The V end was cut by 6 bases, the J end by 2 bases, with 10 bases between.

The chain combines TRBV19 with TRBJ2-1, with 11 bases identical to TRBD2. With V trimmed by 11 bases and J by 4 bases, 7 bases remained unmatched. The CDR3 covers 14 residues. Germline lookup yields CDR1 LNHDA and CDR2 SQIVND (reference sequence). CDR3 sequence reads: CAGTSGGPYNEQFF. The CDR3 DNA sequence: TGTGCCGGTACTAGCGGGGGCCCTTACAATGAGCAGTTCTTC.

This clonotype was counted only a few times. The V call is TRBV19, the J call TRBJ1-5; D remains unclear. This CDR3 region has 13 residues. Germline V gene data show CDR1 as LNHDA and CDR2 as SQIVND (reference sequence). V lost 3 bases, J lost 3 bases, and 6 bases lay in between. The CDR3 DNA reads TGTGCCAGTAGTATCTGGGTCAATCAGCCCCAGCATTTT. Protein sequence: CASSIWVNQPQHF.

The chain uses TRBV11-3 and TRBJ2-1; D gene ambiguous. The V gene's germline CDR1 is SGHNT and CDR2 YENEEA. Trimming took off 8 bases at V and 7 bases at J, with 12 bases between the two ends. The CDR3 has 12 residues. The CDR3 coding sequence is TGTGCCAGCCAAAACGGGCCTAATGAGCAGTTCTTC. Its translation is CASQNGPNEQFF.